Presented here are 10 T cell receptor beta chains from one specimen sequenced in a study of T cells in Graves' hyperthyroidism and ophthalmopathy. RNA transcripts gave rise to amplified TCR beta CDR3 regions. With the HTBI primer set, the TCR CDR3 went through a first round of RT-PCR. TCRdb independently ran MiXCR on the multiplex PCR reads; one entry per CDR3 protein. The table lists around 540,000 distinct CDR3 sequences, about 43% of them singletons, with roughly 8.2% in the top ten. Material: peripheral blood or thyroid tissue (not recorded which). The origin of the receptors is a woman aged 18-29 years with Graves' hyperthyroidism.

This clonotype was recorded a few times. The chain carries TRBV7-2 and TRBJ2-3; no definite D call. The CDR3 runs 17 residues. Germline CDR1 and CDR2: SGHTA and FQGNSA. V was pared by 0 bases and J by 0 bases, with 13 bases between. CDR3 DNA sequence: TGTGCCAGCAGCTTAGCGGCCTTTACGGTTAGCACAGATACGCAGTATTTT. Protein product: CASSLAAFTVSTDTQYF.

This chain uses TRBV7-9 with TRBJ1-1, with a possible D match to TRBD1 (6 bases). This CDR3 region has 13 residues. Germline loops: CDR1 SEHNR, CDR2 FQNEAQ (reference sequence). The V end lost 5 bases, the J end lost 7 bases, and 14 bases lay between the germline ends. Here the CDR3 reads CASSQGSGFEAFF. The CDR3 nucleotides read TGTGCCAGCAGCCAGGGGTCCGGTTTTGAAGCTTTCTTT.

The gene calls are TRBV7-2 and TRBJ1-2, with 7 bases matching TRBD1. In germline, CDR1 is SGHTA, CDR2 FQGNSA. V gave up 5 bases and J gave up 2 bases; unmatched junction bases: 8. This CDR3 comprises 15 residues. The CDR3 loop is CASSPPGTANYGYTF. Here the CDR3 DNA reads TGTGCCAGCAGCCCCCCCGGGACAGCCAACTATGGCTACACCTTC.

This chain joins TRBV10-3 and TRBJ2-7; D might be TRBD1 or TRBD2, each matching 5 bases. V was trimmed by 10 bases and J by 2 bases, leaving 18 bases between them. Germline V gives CDR1 ENHRY, CDR2 SYGVKD. The CDR3 has 14 amino acids. Here the CDR3 reads CATSERDGPYEQYF. CDR3 nucleotide sequence: TGTGCCACCAGCGAGAGGGACGGCCCCTACGAGCAGTACTTC.

V usage is TRBV7-9 and J usage is TRBJ2-6; 9 bases align to TRBD1. This CDR3 region has 16 residues. J was trimmed by 2 bases and V by 3 bases; bases with no gene match: 2. Germline V lookup: CDR1 SEHNR, CDR2 FQNEAQ (reference sequence). Here the CDR3 DNA reads TGTGCCAGCAGCTTGGGACAGGGAGCTGGGGCCAACGTCCTGACTTTC. Translating it yields CASSLGQGAGANVLTF.

With regard to this clonotype: One junction end does not reproduce the germline sequence, and a read error may be involved. The CDR3 loop is CVSSTGNPNEKLFF. CDR3 nucleotide sequence: TGTGTCAGCAGCACGGGGAACCCCAATGAAAAACTGTTTTTT. This chain joins TRBV7-9 and TRBJ1-4, with D unresolved. Germline assignment: CDR1 SEHNR and CDR2 FQNEAQ (reference sequence). The CDR3 consists of 14 residues.

The chain carries TRBV25-1 and TRBJ1-3, with D maybe TRBD1 (6 bases). Trimming shortened V by 1 base and J by 8 bases, and 18 bases separated the two germline ends. The CDR3 consists of 16 residues. Germline-derived CDR1 and CDR2 are MGHDK and SYGVNS. CDR3 sequence reads: CASSEFQGNYGYTIYF. CDR3 nucleotide sequence: TGTGCCAGCAGTGAATTTCAGGGGAACTATGGCTACACCATATATTTT.

The chain combines TRBV20-1 with TRBJ2-7; D not resolved. V lost 6 bases and J lost 5, with 17 bases in between. Germline V gene data show CDR1 as DFQATT and CDR2 as SNEGSKA (reference sequence). This CDR3 has 13 amino acids. The CDR3 reads CSATSPRIHEQYF. The CDR3 DNA is TGCAGTGCCACCAGTCCCCGGATCCACGAGCAGTACTTC.

CDR3 residues: CASSHLTGVKAGELFF. The CDR3 nucleotides are TGTGCCAGCAGCCACCTCACAGGGGTAAAGGCCGGGGAGCTGTTTTTT. The J gene is TRBJ2-2, the V gene TRBV14; 7 bases map to TRBD1. V gave up 3 bases and J gave up 6 bases; unmatched junction bases: 10. The CDR3 runs 16 residues. The V gene's germline CDR1 is SGHDN and CDR2 FVKESK.

The chain recombines TRBV5-1 with TRBJ2-5; a possible D gene is TRBD1 (5 bases). This CDR3 contains 14 residues. CDR1 and CDR2 (germline): SGHRS, YFSETQ. The V and J ends lost 5 bases and 3 bases respectively, with 14 bases between them. CDR3 in DNA: TGCGCCAGCAGGAGACAGACTGATGAAGAGACCCAGTACTTC. It encodes CASRRQTDEETQYF.